This T cell receptor beta chain was identified during a study of graft-versus-host responses after intestinal transplantation. About the study: Every recipient had anti-thymocyte globulin induction and around 3 years of tacrolimus plus steroids. Study results and limitations: GvH clone levels peaked in circulation, and this peak was associated with early post-transplant HvG declines. Graft-versus-host to host-versus-graft clonal ratios in allografts were high in patients with graft-donor T cell macrochimerism.

TCRdb's table, derived via immunoSEQ multiplex PCR, lists solely in-frame clones and lacks some. The table lists roughly 120,000 clones, less than 95% of them singletons. Points on this clone: Its cognate antigen is unknown.

CDR1 is MDHEN, CDR2 SYDVKM, per germline. Between the trimmed V and J ends, which lost 1 base and 5 bases, there was a span of 18 bases. CDR3 length equals 16 residues. The sample in question was unstimulated CD4+ T cells sorted from spleen or lymph node cells, obtained before intestinal transplant. This sequence joins TRBV28 and TRBJ2-7; the D gene is possibly TRBD2 (5 bases). The receptor comes from a human donor who received an intestinal transplant. CDR3 in amino acids: CASSLSKERRGNEQYF. The CDR3 DNA sequence: TGTGCCAGCAGTTTATCCAAAGAAAGACGGGGAAACGAGCAGTACTTC.